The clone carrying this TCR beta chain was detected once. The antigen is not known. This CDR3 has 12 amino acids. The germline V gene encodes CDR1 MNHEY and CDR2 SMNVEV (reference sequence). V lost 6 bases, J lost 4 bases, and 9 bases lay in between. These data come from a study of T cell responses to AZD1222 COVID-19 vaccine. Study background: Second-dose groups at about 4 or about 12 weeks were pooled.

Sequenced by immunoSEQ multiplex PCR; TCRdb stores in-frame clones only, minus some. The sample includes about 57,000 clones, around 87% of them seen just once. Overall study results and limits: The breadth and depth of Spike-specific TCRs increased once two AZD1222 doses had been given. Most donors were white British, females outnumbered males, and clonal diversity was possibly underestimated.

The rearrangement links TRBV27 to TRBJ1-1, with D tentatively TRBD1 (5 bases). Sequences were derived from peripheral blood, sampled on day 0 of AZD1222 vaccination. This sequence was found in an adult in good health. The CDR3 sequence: CASRGLGTEAFF. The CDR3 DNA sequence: TGTGCCAGCAGGGGGCTGGGCACTGAAGCTTTCTTT.